Listed below are T cell receptor beta chains from one sample, sequenced in a study of cytomegalovirus exposure and HLA in healthy donors. Sequencing used immunoSEQ multiplex PCR; TCRdb keeps in-frame clones, though not all of them. The sample includes 240,000 or so clones, around 88% of them seen just once. The specimen sequenced was PBMCs. These receptors were obtained from a woman younger than 45 in good health and CMV-seropositive. Both conserved end residues are part of each CDR3. The D gene is left open where the match is weak. Clone size is given for some rows only: seen once, a few or many times, or a class if the clone is expanded.

-	TRBV6-1	TRBD1	TRBJ1-3	TGTGCCAGCAGTGAATCCCGGGACAGGGTTAGAAACACCATATATTTT	CASSESRDRVRNTIYF
-	TRBV27	TRBD1	TRBJ1-1	TGTGCCAGCAGCCTCACAGGGGGCCCGAACACTGAAGCTTTCTTT	CASSLTGGPNTEAFF
-	TRBV29-1	TRBD2	TRBJ2-1	TGCAGCGTTGAAGGGGGGGGTCGGAATGAGCAGTTCTTC	CSVEGGGRNEQFF
once	TRBV5-4	-	TRBJ1-1	TGTGCCAGCAGCTCGACAGCGATTTACACTGAAGCTTTCTTT	CASSSTAIYTEAFF
-	TRBV5-1	TRBD2	TRBJ2-3	TGCGCCAGCAGCTCCAGGACTAGCGGGAACACAGATACGCAGTATTTT	CASSSRTSGNTDTQYF
-	TRBV18	-	TRBJ1-5	TGTGCCAGCTCACTACAGGGAGATCAGCCCCAGCATTTT	CASSLQGDQPQHF
once	TRBV2	-	TRBJ2-1	TGTGCCAGCCGTGGGTATGCGGGGCCTGAGGGTGAGCAGTTCTTC	CASRGYAGPEGEQFF
-	TRBV15	-	TRBJ1-2	TGTGCCACCAGCAGAGATGACAGAAAGAATGGCTACACCTTC	CATSRDDRKNGYTF
-	TRBV7-9	-	TRBJ1-3	TGTGCCAGCAGCTTAGTCTCGTCTGGAAACACCATATATTTT	CASSLVSSGNTIYF
-	TRBV15	TRBD1	TRBJ2-6	TGTGCCACCAGCAGACAGGGGGCGGGTGGGGCCAACGTCCTGACTTTC	CATSRQGAGGANVLTF
once	TRBV27	-	TRBJ2-2	TGTGCCAGCAGTTTCGGCGCCCCGGGCACCGGGGAGCTGTTTTTT	CASSFGAPGTGELFF
-	TRBV27	-	TRBJ1-1	TGTGCCAGCACTGGCAGGGTGAACACTGAAGCTTTCTTT	CASTGRVNTEAFF
-	TRBV5-1	-	TRBJ1-2	TGCGCCAGCAGCTTGGAAAGGGGGTACTATGGCTACACCTTC	CASSLERGYYGYTF
-	TRBV29-1	TRBD1	TRBJ2-5	TGCAGCGTTGAATCCACACGTTCAGGGGGCTTGGAGACCCAGTACTTC	CSVESTRSGGLETQYF
-	TRBV19	-	TRBJ2-7	TGTGCCAGTAGTCTTAGCGGCGAGCAGTACTTC	CASSLSGEQYF
-	TRBV9	-	TRBJ2-3	TGTGCCAGCAGCGTAGTAAGCACAGATACGCAGTATTTT	CASSVVSTDTQYF
-	TRBV6-1	-	TRBJ2-7	TGTGCCAGCAGGCGGGATCTAGCCCAAATCTACGAGCAGTACTTC	CASRRDLAQIYEQYF
-	TRBV19	-	TRBJ2-7	TGTGCCAGTAGTCCGCTGACAGGAAACTACGAGCAGTACTTC	CASSPLTGNYEQYF
-	TRBV4-1	TRBD2	TRBJ2-3	TGCGCCAGCAGCCCGTCCCTAGCGGGCCTCTTAGATACGCAGTATTTT	CASSPSLAGLLDTQYF
-	TRBV6-1	-	TRBJ1-1	TGTGCCAGCAGTGAAGGGGCAGGGTGGAACACTGAAGCTTTCTTT	CASSEGAGWNTEAFF
-	TRBV5-1	-	TRBJ2-5	TGCGCCAGCAGCTTGGAGGGCAGGGAAGAGACCCAGTACTTC	CASSLEGREETQYF
-	TRBV4-1	TRBD1	TRBJ2-1	TGCGCCAGCAGCCAAGAGGCAGGGGGTCCACCGGGCAATGAGCAGTTCTTC	CASSQEAGGPPGNEQFF
-	TRBV14	-	TRBJ2-3	TGTGCCAGCAGCCACTTATACACAGATACGCAGTATTTT	CASSHLYTDTQYF
-	TRBV11-2	-	TRBJ1-5	TGTGCCAGCAGCTTAGGCCCGGATCAGCCCCAGCATTTT	CASSLGPDQPQHF